This T cell receptor (beta chain) is from a study of prognosis after radiotherapy for stage I lung cancer. Study at large: Enrollment of stage I non-small cell lung cancer patients ran from April 2018 to early 2019. The patient group consisted of 10 to 15 men and over five women whose ages spanned about 50 to 95, median around 76 years. Overall study findings and caveats: Unique TCR clone counts went down once patients had stereotactic body radiation therapy, median roughly 9,300 versus 7,200.

As to this clonotype: Its matching antigen is unknown.

Trimming left V 6 bases short and J 6 bases short, with 11 bases between. Germline CDR1 is MNHEY and CDR2 is SMNVEV (reference sequence). This CDR3 is 13 amino acids long. From genomic DNA, two-round multiplex PCR was used to amplify TCR beta CDR3. Used in first-round PCR were primers specific to each TRBV and TRBJ gene. TCRdb re-called the multiplex PCR reads through MiXCR, storing one row per CDR3 protein. The data hold fewer than 40,000 distinct CDR3 sequences, with around 35% observed a single time. Sequencing used PBMCs, obtained before or after stereotactic body radiation therapy (not recorded which). The receptor comes from a donor over 45 with non-small cell lung cancer. The gene calls are TRBV27 and TRBJ2-2; D not certain. In DNA, the CDR3 is TGTGCCAGCAGCGAGCCCAGCGCCGGGGAGCTGTTTTTT. Protein sequence: CASSEPSAGELFF.